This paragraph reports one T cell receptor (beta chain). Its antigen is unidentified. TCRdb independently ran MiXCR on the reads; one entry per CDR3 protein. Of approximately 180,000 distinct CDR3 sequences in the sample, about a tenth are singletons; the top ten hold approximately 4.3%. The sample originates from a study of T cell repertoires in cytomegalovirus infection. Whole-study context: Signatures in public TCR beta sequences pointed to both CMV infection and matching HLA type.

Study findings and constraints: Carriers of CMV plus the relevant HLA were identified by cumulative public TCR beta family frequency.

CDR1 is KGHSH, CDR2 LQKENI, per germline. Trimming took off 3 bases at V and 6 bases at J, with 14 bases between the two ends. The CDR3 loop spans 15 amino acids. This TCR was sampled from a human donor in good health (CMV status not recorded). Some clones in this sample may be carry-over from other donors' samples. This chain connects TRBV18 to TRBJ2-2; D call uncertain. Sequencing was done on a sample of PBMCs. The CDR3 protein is CASSPGGESAGELFF. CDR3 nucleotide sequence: TGTGCCAGCTCACCGGGCGGAGAGAGCGCCGGGGAGCTGTTTTTT.